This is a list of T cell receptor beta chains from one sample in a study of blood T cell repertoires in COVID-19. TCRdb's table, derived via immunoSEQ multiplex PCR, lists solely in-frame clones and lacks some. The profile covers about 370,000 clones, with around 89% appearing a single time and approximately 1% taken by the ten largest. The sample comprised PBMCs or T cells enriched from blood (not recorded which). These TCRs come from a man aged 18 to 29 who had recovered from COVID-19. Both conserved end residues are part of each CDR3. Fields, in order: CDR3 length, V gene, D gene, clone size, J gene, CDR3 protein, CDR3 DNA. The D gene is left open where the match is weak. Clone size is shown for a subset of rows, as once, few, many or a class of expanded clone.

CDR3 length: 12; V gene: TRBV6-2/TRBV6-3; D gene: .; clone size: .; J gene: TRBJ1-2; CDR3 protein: CASSHTPYGYTF; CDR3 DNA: TGTGCCAGCAGTCATACTCCCTATGGCTACACCTTC
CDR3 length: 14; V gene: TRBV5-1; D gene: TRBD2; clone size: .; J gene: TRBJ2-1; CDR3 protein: CASSFRGREGEQFF; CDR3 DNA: TGCGCCAGCAGCTTTAGGGGCAGGGAGGGTGAGCAGTTCTTC
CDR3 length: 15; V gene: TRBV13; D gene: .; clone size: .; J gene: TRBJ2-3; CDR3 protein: CASSFVGLPPSTQYF; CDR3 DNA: TGTGCCAGCAGCTTCGTCGGGTTACCTCCTTCTACGCAGTATTTT
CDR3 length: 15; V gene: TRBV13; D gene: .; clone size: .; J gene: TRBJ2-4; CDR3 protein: CASSLGARESNIQYF; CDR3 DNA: TGTGCCAGCAGCTTAGGCGCCAGGGAATCTAACATTCAGTACTTC
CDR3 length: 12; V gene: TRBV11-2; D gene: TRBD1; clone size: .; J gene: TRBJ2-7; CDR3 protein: CASSLGQTEQYF; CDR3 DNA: TGTGCCAGCAGCCTGGGACAGACCGAGCAGTACTTC
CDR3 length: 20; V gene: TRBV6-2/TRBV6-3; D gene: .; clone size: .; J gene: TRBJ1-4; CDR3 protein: CASSSRFRVHKGPTNEKLFF; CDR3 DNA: TGTGCCAGCAGTTCGCGGTTTAGGGTACACAAGGGGCCGACTAATGAAAAACTGTTTTTT
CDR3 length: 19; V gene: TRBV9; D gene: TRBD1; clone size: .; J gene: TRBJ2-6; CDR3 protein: CASSIRQGKGSSGANVLTF; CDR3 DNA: TGTGCCAGCAGCATCAGACAGGGGAAGGGATCCTCTGGGGCCAACGTCCTGACTTTC
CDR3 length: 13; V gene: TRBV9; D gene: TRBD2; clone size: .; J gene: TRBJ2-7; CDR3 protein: CASSAGGGDEQYF; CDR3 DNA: TGTGCCAGCAGCGCCGGTGGGGGGGACGAGCAGTACTTC
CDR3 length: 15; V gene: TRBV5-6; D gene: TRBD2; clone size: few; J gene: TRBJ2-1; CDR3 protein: CASSSPSGGNNEQFF; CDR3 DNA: TGTGCCAGCAGCTCTCCTAGCGGTGGCAACAATGAGCAGTTCTTC
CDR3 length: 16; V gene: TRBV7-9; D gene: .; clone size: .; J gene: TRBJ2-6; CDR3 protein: CASSLGGRSGANVLTF; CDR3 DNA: TGTGCCAGCAGCTTAGGAGGCAGATCTGGGGCCAACGTCCTGACTTTC
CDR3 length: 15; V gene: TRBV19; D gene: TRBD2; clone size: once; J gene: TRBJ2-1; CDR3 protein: CAASGGTSSYNEQFF; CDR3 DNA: TGTGCCGCTAGCGGGGGGACGAGCTCCTACAATGAGCAGTTCTTC
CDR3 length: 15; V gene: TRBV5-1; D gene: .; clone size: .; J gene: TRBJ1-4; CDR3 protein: CASTILGQTDEKLFF; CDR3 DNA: TGCGCCAGCACCATACTAGGACAGACGGATGAAAAACTGTTTTTT
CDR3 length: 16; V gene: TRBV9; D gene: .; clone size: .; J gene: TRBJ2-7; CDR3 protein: CASSTGGGPSSYEQYF; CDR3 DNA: TGTGCCAGCAGCACGGGGGGCGGGCCCAGCTCCTACGAGCAGTACTTC
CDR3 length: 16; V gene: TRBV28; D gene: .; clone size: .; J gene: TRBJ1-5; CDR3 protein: CASGTLGTGRNQPQHF; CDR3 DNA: TGTGCCAGCGGAACCCTGGGAACAGGGCGCAATCAGCCCCAGCATTTT
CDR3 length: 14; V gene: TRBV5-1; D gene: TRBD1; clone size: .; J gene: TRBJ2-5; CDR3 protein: CASSSQGEWETQYF; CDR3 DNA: TGCGCCAGCAGTTCACAGGGGGAGTGGGAGACCCAGTACTTC
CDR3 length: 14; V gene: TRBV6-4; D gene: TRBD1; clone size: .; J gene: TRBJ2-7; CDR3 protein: CASSPTGTSYEQYF; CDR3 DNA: TGTGCCAGCAGTCCGACAGGGACGAGCTACGAGCAGTACTTC
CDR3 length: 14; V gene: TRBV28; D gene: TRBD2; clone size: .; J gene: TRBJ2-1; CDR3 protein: CASFKGGANNEQFF; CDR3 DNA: TGTGCCAGCTTTAAGGGAGGGGCCAACAATGAGCAGTTCTTC
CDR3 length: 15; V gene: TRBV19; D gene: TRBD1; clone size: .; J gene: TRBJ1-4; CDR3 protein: CASTPLGQLDEKLFF; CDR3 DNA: TGTGCCAGTACCCCACTGGGACAGCTAGATGAAAAACTGTTTTTT
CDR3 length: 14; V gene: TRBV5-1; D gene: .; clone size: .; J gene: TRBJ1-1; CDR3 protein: CASSLVGADSEAFF; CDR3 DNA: TGCGCCAGCAGCTTGGTGGGGGCAGACTCTGAAGCTTTCTTT
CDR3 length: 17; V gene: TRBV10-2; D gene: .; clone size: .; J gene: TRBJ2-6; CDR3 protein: CASSDRRGLSGANVLTF; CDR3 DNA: TGCGCCAGCAGTGATAGGCGGGGACTCTCTGGGGCCAACGTCCTGACTTTC
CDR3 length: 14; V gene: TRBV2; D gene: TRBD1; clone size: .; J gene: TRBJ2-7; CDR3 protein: CASSGPFTGDEQYF; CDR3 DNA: TGTGCCAGCAGTGGACCGTTTACAGGGGATGAGCAGTACTTC
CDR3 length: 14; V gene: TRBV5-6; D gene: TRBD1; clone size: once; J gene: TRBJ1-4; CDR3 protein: CASSWDRTGEKLFF; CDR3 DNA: TGTGCCAGCAGCTGGGACAGGACCGGCGAAAAACTGTTTTTT
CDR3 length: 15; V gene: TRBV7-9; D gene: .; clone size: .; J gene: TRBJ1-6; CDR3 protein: CASSLDAGVGSPLHF; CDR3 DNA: TGTGCCAGCAGCTTAGACGCCGGGGTGGGTTCACCCCTCCACTTT
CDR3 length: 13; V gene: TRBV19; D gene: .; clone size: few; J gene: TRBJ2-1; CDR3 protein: CASTLRGYNEQFF; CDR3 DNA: TGTGCCAGCACCTTAAGGGGTTACAATGAGCAGTTCTTC
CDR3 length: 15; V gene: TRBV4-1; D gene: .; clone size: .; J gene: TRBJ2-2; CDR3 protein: CASSGNVGLGGELFF; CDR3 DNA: TGCGCCAGCAGCGGGAATGTGGGGCTGGGCGGGGAGCTGTTTTTT
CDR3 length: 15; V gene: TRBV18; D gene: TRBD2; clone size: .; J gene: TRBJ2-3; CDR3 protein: CASSPGASGGPTQYF; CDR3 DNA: TGTGCCAGCTCACCAGGGGCTAGCGGGGGGCCTACGCAGTATTTT
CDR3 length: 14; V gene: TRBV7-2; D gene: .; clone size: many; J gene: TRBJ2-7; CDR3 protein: CASSSNQGGYEQYF; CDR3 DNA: TGTGCCAGCAGCTCGAATCAGGGGGGTTACGAGCAGTACTTC
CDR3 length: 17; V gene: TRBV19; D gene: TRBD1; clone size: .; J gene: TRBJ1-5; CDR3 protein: CASSIKGAEGSNQPQHF; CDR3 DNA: TGTGCCAGTAGTATTAAGGGGGCTGAGGGGAGCAATCAGCCCCAGCATTTT
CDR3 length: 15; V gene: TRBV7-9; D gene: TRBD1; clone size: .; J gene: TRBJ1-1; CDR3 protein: CASSLERGGGSEAFF; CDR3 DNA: TGTGCCAGCAGCTTAGAGAGAGGGGGCGGAAGTGAAGCTTTCTTT
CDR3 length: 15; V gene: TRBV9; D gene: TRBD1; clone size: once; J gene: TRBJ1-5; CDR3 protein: CASSVGQGLNQPQHF; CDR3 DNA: TGTGCCAGCAGCGTAGGACAGGGATTAAATCAGCCCCAGCATTTT
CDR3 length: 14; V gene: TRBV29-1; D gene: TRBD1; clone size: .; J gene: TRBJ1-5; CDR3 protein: CSVVEGGQGQPQHF; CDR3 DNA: TGCAGCGTTGTGGAGGGGGGACAGGGGCAGCCCCAGCATTTT
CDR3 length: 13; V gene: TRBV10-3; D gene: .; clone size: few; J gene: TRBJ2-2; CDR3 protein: CAISPGGTGELFF; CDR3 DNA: TGTGCCATCAGTCCCGGGGGCACCGGGGAGCTGTTTTTT
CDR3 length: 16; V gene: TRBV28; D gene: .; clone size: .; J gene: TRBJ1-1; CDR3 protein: CASSYRRVGQLGEAFF; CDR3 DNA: TGTGCCAGCAGTTACCGGAGGGTAGGCCAATTGGGTGAAGCTTTCTTT
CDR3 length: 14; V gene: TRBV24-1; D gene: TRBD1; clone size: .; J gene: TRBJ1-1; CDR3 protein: CATIPGTGYTEAFF; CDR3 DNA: TGTGCCACCATTCCCGGGACAGGGTATACTGAAGCTTTCTTT
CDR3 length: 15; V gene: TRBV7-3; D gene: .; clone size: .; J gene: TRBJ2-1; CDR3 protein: CASSLMAGLYNEQFF; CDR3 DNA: TGTGCCAGCAGCTTAATGGCGGGCCTCTACAATGAGCAGTTCTTC
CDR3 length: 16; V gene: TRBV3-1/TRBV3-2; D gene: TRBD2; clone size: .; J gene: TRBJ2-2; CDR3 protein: CASSQAAGGSTGELFF; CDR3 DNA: TGTGCCAGCAGCCAAGCAGCGGGAGGAAGCACCGGGGAGCTGTTTTTT
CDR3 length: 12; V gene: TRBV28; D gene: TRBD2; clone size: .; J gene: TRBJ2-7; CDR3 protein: CATGLAAYEQYF; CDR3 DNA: TGTGCCACAGGACTAGCGGCCTACGAGCAGTACTTC
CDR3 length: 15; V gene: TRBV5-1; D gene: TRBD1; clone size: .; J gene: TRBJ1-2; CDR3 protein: CASSSAAGGRYGYTF; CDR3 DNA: TGCGCCAGCAGCTCGGCAGCAGGGGGCAGATATGGCTACACCTTC
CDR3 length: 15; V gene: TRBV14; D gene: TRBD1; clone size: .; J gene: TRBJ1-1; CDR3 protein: CASSQDWTGRTEAFF; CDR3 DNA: TGTGCCAGCAGCCAAGATTGGACAGGGAGGACTGAAGCTTTCTTT
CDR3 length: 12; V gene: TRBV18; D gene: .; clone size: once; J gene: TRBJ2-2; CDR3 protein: CASSGEVGELFF; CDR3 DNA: TGTGCCAGCTCAGGCGAGGTCGGGGAGCTGTTTTTT
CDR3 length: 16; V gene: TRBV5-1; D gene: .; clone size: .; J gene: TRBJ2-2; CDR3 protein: CASSLGTLANTGELFF; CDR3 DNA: TGCGCCAGCAGCTTGGGAACACTAGCGAACACCGGGGAGCTGTTTTTT
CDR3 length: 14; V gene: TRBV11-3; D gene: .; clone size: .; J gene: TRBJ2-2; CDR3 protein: CASSPGGARRELFF; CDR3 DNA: TGTGCCAGCAGCCCCGGCGGAGCCCGCCGGGAGCTGTTTTTT
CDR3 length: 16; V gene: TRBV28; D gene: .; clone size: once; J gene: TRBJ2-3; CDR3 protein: CASRTPGRAPTDTQYF; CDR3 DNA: TGTGCCAGCCGCACGCCTGGCAGGGCACCCACAGATACGCAGTATTTT
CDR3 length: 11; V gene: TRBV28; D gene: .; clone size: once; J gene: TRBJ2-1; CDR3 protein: CASNYNNEQFF; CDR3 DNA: TGTGCCAGCAACTATAACAATGAGCAGTTCTTC
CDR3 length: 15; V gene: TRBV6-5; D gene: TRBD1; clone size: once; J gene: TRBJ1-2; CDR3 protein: CASSYPQQGSYGYTF; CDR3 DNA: TGTGCCAGCAGTTACCCCCAACAGGGGAGCTATGGCTACACCTTC
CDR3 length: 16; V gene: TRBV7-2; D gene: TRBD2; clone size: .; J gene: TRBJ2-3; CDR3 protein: CASSLGGWGGTDTQYF; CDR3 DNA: TGTGCCAGCAGCTTAGGGGGTTGGGGAGGGACAGATACGCAGTATTTT
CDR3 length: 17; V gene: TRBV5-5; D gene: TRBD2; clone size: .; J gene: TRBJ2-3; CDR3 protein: CASSSLSAGGGTDTQYF; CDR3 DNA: TGTGCCAGCAGCTCCCTCTCGGCGGGAGGGGGGACAGATACGCAGTATTTT
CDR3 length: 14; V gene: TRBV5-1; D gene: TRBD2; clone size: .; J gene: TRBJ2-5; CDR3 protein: CASSGGLAGETQYF; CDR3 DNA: TGCGCCAGCAGCGGGGGACTAGCGGGGGAGACCCAGTACTTC
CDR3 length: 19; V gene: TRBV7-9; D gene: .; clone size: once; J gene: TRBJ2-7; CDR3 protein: CASSGRRGPQSTIGYEQYF; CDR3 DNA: TGTGCCAGCAGCGGGCGGCGGGGGCCTCAATCTACGATCGGCTACGAGCAGTACTTC
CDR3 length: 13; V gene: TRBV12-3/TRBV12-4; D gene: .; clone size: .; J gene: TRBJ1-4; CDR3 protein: CASRAGGHEKLFF; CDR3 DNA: TGTGCCAGCAGGGCGGGGGGGCATGAAAAACTGTTTTTT